This T cell receptor (beta chain) came from a study of T cells in Graves' hyperthyroidism and ophthalmopathy. Study-level results: The authors' 13 V-J model separated ophthalmopathy from stable hyperthyroidism.

Deletions cut 3 bases from V and 0 bases from J, with 9 bases between. Looked up from germline, CDR1 is DFQATT and CDR2 is SNEGSKA (reference sequence). This CDR3 region has 14 residues. Stable Graves' hyperthyroidism meant no ophthalmopathy progression within 18 months. Diagnoses rested on clinical symptoms, serum thyroxine and TRAb, thyroid ultrasound and orbital computed tomography. Extraction of PBMCs used roughly 10 ml of fresh peripheral blood. This clonotype was seen repeatedly, ten times or more. What it recognizes is unknown. Amplified regions were TCR beta CDR3 sequences from RNA transcripts. With the HTBI primer set, the TCR CDR3 went through a first round of RT-PCR. TCRdb itself ran the multiplex PCR reads through MiXCR, one entry per CDR3 protein. The sample shows approximately 400,000 distinct CDR3 sequences, approximately 19% of them seen only once.

V gene TRBV20-1 combines with J gene TRBJ1-5; D gene uncertain. The source is a woman in her late teens or twenties with Graves' hyperthyroidism. Sequenced input: blood. The CDR3 is CSARGPNSNQPQHF. The DNA of the CDR3 is TGCAGTGCTAGGGGCCCTAATAGCAATCAGCCCCAGCATTTT.